These T cell receptor beta chains were read from a single sample in a study of CD8 T cells in ankylosing spondylitis. TCRdb redid the calling of the 5' RACE reads with MiXCR, one entry per CDR3 protein. The data show about 130,000 distinct CDR3 sequences, 9.3% seen once. The sample taken for sequencing was blood, either unsorted or a sorted T cell fraction (not recorded which). The receptors stem from a male donor with ankylosing spondylitis or in good health (not recorded which). The CDR3 runs from the conserved cysteine through the conserved F or W. A D gene is named only where the DNA matches it firmly. Size is omitted from some rows. Given values are once, few, many or a class for expanded clones.

clone size,V gene,J gene,D gene,CDR3 DNA,CDR3 protein
NA,TRBV4-1,TRBJ2-1,TRBD2,TGCGCCAGCAGCCAAGCCCGACTAGCGGGAGGGCACGAGCAGTTCTTC,CASSQARLAGGHEQFF
few,TRBV19,TRBJ1-6,NA,TGTGCCAGTAGTATTTATCGGAATAATTCACCCCTCCACTTT,CASSIYRNNSPLHF
many,TRBV12-3/TRBV12-4,TRBJ2-3,TRBD2,TGTGCCAGCAGTTTAAGGCCGGGAGGGCGAGATACGCAGTATTTT,CASSLRPGGRDTQYF
NA,TRBV2,TRBJ2-2,NA,TGTGCCAGCTGGGGGACAGGGGTAACTAGCGGGAGTTCCCGGGAGCTGTTTTTT,CASWGTGVTSGSSRELFF
many,TRBV20-1,TRBJ1-6,NA,TGCAGTGCTACTCCCGGGGACCAAAATTCACCCCTCCACTTT,CSATPGDQNSPLHF
many,TRBV20-1,TRBJ2-2,TRBD1,TGCAGTGCTAGATCACAGGGGCCTAAACCGGGCGGGGAGCTGTTTTTT,CSARSQGPKPGGELFF
many,TRBV20-1,TRBJ2-2,NA,TGCAGTGCGCCCGGCCGGGGGAACACCGGGGAGCTGTTTTTT,CSAPGRGNTGELFF
many,TRBV3-1,TRBJ2-7,TRBD2,TGTGCCAGCAGCCAAGGGACTAGCGGACTCTACGAGCAGTACTTC,CASSQGTSGLYEQYF
many,TRBV12-3/TRBV12-4,TRBJ2-7,TRBD1,TGTGCCAGCAGGGGGACAGGGATCTACGAGCAGTACTTC,CASRGTGIYEQYF
NA,TRBV11-2,TRBJ2-1,TRBD2,TGTGCCAGCAGCTCCGGGACTAGCGGGAGCAGGAACAATGAGCAGTTCTTC,CASSSGTSGSRNNEQFF